A single sample is the source of the 5 T cell receptor beta chains below, sequenced in a study of spatial heterogeneity in lung cancer. Time point denoted: sample taken at primary tumor resection. Whole RNA, isolated from tumor, nontumor lung or frozen PBMC, was sequenced without prior sorting. TCRdb reprocessed the 5' RACE reads via MiXCR and lists one record per CDR3 protein. The sample has about 48,000 distinct CDR3 sequences, about 5.8% seen once. The sample was PBMCs, taken at surgery. These receptors were collected from a male donor with early-stage non-small cell lung cancer.

This clonotype was picked up many times. The chain uses TRBV5-4 and TRBJ1-1; D possibly corresponds to TRBD1 (5 bases). The ends were cut back, 1 base at V and 3 bases at J, with 10 bases in the middle. The germline CDR1 and CDR2 sequences are SGHNT and YYREEE (reference sequence). There are 14 residues in the CDR3. The chain's CDR3 is CASSLSWGDTEAFF. The CDR3 nucleotides are TGTGCCAGCAGCTTGTCCTGGGGCGACACTGAAGCTTTCTTT. Looking up the rest from reference TRBV5-4 and TRBJ1-1 gives the full variable domain: ETGVTQSPTHLIKTRGQQVTLRCSSQSGHNTVSWYQQALGQGPQFIFQYYREEENGRGNFPPRFSGLQFPNYSSELNVNALELDDSALYLCASSLSWGDTEAFFGQGTRLTVV.

The table lists this clonotype with many counts. This rearrangement joins TRBV18 to TRBJ1-5; TRBD1 matches at 11 bases. Germline assignment: CDR1 KGHSH and CDR2 LQKENI. The junction had 5 bases not matched to a gene; V was cut back by 3 bases and J by 4 bases. The CDR3 is 16 amino acids. The DNA of the CDR3 is TGTGCCAGCTCACCTACTGGGACAGGGGGAAATCAGCCCCAGCATTTT. It encodes CASSPTGTGGNQPQHF.

This clonotype was recorded at least ten times. The chain couples TRBV7-2 to TRBJ2-7; D is perhaps TRBD2 (6 bases). Germline values: CDR1 SGHTA, CDR2 FQGNSA. This CDR3 is 12 amino acids long. Trimming stripped 5 bases from V and 9 bases from J, with 14 bases between. This CDR3 is CASSPTRWAQYF. The CDR3, as DNA: TGTGCCAGCAGCCCGACTAGATGGGCGCAGTACTTC.

In this sample, this clonotype turned up many times. V is TRBV5-1 and J is TRBJ2-7; no clear D gene. The CDR3 length is 14 residues. Germline CDR1 is SGHRS and CDR2 is YFSETQ. Trimming removed 0 bases at V and 0 bases at J, with 7 bases between. CDR3 nucleotides: TGCGCCAGCAGCTTGGTAGACTCCTCCTACGAGCAGTACTTC. Its protein product is CASSLVDSSYEQYF.

The chain uses TRBV7-9 and TRBJ1-2, with D possibly matching TRBD1 (6 bases). V was clipped by 5 bases and J by 6 bases, with 13 bases between them. The germline gives CDR1 SEHNR, CDR2 FQNEAQ (reference sequence). The CDR3 consists of 13 residues. The chain's CDR3 is CASSDTGTHGYTF. The CDR3 DNA follows: TGTGCCAGCAGCGACACAGGGACCCATGGCTACACCTTC.